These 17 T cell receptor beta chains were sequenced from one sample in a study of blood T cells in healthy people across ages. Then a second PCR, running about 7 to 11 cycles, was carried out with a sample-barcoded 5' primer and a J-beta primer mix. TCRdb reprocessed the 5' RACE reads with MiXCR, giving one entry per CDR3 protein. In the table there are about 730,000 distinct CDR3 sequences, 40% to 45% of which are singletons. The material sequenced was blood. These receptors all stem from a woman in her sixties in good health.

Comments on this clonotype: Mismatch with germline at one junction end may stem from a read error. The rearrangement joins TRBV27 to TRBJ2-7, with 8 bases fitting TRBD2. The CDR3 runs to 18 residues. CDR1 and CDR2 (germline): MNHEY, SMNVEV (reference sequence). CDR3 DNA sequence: TGTGCCTGCAGTTTACGGTGGGGACTAGATAAGGGAACCTACGAGCAGTACTTC. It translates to CACSLRWGLDKGTYEQYF.

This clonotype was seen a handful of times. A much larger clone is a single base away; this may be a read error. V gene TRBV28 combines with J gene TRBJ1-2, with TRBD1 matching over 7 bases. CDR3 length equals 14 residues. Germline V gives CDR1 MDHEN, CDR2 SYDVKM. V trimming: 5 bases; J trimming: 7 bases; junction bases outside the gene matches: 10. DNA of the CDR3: TGTGCCAGCAGTGTATCCGGGACAGCTCGTGGCTACACCTTC. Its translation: CASSVSGTARGYTF.

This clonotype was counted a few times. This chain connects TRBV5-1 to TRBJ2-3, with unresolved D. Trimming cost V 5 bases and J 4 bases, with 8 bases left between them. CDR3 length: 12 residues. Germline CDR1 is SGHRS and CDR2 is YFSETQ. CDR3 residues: CASSNEPDTQYF. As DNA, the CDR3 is TGCGCCAGCAGTAACGAGCCAGATACGCAGTATTTT.

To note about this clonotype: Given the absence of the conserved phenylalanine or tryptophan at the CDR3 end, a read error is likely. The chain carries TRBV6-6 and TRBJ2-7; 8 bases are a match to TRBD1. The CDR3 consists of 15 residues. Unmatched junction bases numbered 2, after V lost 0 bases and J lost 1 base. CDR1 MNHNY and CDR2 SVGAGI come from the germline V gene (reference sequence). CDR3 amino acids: CASSYSTGGSYEQYL. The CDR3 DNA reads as TGTGCCAGCAGTTACTCAACAGGGGGATCCTACGAGCAGTACTTA.

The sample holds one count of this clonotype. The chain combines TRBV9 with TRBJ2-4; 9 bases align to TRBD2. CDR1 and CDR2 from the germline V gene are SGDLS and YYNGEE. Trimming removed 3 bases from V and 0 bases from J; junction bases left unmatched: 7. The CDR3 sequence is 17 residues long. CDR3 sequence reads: CASSARGGELAKNIQYF. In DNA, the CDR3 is TGTGCCAGCAGCGCCCGCGGGGGGGAACTAGCCAAAAACATTCAGTACTTC.

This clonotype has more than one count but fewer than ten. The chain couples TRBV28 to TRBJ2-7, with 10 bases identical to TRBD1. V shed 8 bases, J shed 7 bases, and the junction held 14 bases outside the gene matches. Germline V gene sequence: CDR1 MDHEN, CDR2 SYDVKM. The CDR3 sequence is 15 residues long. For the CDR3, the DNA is TGTGCCAGCCTCCAAGGGACAGGGGCCCCGAGGGAGCAGTACTTC. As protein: CASLQGTGAPREQYF.

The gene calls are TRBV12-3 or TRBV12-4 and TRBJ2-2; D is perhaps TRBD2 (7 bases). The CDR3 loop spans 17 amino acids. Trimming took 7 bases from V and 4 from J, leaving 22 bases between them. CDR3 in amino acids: CASTLEAGGRGTGELFF. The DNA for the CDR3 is TGTGCCAGCACCTTAGAGGCCGGGGGGCGAGGCACCGGGGAGCTGTTTTTT.

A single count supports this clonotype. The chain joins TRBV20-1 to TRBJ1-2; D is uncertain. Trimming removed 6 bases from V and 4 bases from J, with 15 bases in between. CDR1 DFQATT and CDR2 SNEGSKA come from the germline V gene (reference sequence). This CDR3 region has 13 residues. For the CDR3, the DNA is TGCAGTGCCAATCCCCAGTCGAGCTATGGCTACACCTTC. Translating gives CSANPQSSYGYTF.

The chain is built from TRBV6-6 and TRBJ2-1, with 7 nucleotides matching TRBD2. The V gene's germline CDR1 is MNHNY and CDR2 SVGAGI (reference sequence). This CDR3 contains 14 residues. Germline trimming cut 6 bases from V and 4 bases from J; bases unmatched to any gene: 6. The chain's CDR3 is CASSPGTKYNEQFF. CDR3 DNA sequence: TGTGCCAGCAGCCCCGGGACTAAGTACAATGAGCAGTTCTTC.

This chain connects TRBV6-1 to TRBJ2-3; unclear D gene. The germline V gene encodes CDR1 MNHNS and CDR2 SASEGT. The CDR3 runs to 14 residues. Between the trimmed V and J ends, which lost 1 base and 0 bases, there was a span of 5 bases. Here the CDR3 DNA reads TGTGCCAGCAGTGAAGGGGATAGCACAGATACGCAGTATTTT. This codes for CASSEGDSTDTQYF.

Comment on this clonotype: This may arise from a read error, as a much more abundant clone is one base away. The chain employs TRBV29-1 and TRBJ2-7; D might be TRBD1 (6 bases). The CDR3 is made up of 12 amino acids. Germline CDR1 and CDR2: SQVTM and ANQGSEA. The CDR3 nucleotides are TGCAGCGTTAAAGAGGGGGACTACGAGCAGTACTTC. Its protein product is CSVKEGDYEQYF.

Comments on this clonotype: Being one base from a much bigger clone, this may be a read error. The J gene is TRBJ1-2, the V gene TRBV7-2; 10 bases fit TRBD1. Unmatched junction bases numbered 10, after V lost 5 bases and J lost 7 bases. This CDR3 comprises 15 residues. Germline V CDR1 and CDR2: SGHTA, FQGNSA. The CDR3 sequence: CASSPGTGEGCGYTF. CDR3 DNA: TGTGCCAGCAGCCCCGGGACAGGGGAGGGCTGTGGCTACACCTTC.

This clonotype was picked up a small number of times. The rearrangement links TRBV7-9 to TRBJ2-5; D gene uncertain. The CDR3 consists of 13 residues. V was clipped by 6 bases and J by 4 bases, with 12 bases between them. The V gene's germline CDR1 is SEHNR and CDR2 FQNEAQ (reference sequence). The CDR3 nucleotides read TGTGCCAGCAGAAACGGATGGGGAGAGACCCAGTACTTC. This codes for CASRNGWGETQYF.

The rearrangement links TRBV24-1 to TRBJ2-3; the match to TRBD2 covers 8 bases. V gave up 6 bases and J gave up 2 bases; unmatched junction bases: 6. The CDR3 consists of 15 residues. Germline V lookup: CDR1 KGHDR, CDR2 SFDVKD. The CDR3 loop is CATSNAGGNTDTQYF. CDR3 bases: TGTGCCACCAGTAATGCGGGGGGAAACACAGATACGCAGTATTTT.

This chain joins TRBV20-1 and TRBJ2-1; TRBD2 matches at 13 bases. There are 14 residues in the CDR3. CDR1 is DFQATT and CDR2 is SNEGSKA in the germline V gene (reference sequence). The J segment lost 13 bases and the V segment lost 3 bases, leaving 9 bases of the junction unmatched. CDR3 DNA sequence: TGCAGTGCTAGTGGGACTAGCGGGATTGAGACCCAGTTCTTC. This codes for CSASGTSGIETQFF.

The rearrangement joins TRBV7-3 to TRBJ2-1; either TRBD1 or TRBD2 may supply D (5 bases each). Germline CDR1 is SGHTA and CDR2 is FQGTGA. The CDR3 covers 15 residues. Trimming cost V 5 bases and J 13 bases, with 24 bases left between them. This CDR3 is CASSPTSGGGETQFF. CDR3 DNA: TGTGCCAGCAGCCCCACCTCTGGGGGTGGGGAGACCCAGTTCTTC.

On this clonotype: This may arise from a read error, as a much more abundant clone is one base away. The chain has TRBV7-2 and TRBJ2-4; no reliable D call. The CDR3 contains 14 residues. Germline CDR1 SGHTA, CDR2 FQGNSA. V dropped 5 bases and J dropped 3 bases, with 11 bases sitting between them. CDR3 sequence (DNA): TGTGCCAGCAGCGTTCAGGAAGGCAAAAACATTCAGTACTTC. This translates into CASSVQEGKNIQYF.